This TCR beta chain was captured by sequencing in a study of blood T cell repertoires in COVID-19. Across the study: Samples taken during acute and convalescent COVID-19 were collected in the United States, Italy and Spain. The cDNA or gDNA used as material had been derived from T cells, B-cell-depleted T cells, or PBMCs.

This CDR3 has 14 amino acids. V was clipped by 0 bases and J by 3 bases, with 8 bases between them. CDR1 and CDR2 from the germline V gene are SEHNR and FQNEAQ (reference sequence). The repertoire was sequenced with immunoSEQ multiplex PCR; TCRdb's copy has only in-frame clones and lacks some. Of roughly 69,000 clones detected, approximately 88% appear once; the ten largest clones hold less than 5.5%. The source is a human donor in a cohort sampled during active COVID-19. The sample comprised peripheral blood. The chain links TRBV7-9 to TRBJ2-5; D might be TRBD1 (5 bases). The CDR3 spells CASSLARVEETQYF. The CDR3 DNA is TGTGCCAGCAGCTTAGCCAGGGTAGAAGAGACCCAGTACTTC. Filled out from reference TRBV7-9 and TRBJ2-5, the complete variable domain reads DTGVSQNPRHKITKRGQNVTFRCDPISEHNRLYWYRQTLGQGPEFLTYFQNEAQLEKSRLLSDRFSAERPKGSFSTLEIQRTEQGDSAMYLCASSLARVEETQYFGPGTRLLVL.